The 20 T cell receptor beta chains below were found in one sample sequenced in a study of response to subunit inactivated influenza vaccine. TCRdb called the RT-PCR reads again in MiXCR, with one record for every CDR3 protein. The sample yields about 700,000 distinct CDR3 sequences, about 15% seen once. The sample consisted of PBMCs from blood, taken approximately 15 days before vaccination. Every receptor here comes from a man aged 50 to 59 who received an inactivated influenza vaccine.

This CDR3 is CSVAPGLQETQYF. The CDR3 DNA reads TGCAGCGTTGCTCCAGGGCTTCAAGAGACCCAGTACTTC. The V and J genes are TRBV29-1 and TRBJ2-5, with a possible D match to TRBD1 (5 bases). Germline CDR1 SQVTM, CDR2 ANQGSEA. This CDR3 region has 13 residues. V lost 4 bases to trimming and J lost 2 bases, with 11 bases between them.

This clonotype came up a few times. The V and J genes are TRBV4-2 and TRBJ1-4, with TRBD1 as a possible D gene (5 bases). V was pared by 0 bases and J by 3 bases, with 8 bases between. The CDR3 has 15 amino acids. In germline, CDR1 is LGHNA, CDR2 YNFKEQ. CDR3 in amino acids: CASSQEGRPNEKLFF. CDR3 in DNA: TGTGCCAGCAGCCAAGAGGGGCGCCCTAATGAAAAACTGTTTTTT.

The chain uses TRBV7-9 and TRBJ2-1, with D uncertain. In germline, CDR1 is SEHNR, CDR2 FQNEAQ (reference sequence). CDR3 size: 13 residues. Between the trimmed V and J ends, which lost 4 bases and 5 bases, there was a span of 9 bases. In nucleotides, the CDR3 is TGTGCCAGCAGCTCCCGCTGGGACAATGAGCAGTTCTTC. This codes for CASSSRWDNEQFF.

This clonotype has more than one count but fewer than ten. The rearrangement links TRBV7-9 to TRBJ2-3; D perhaps matches TRBD1 (5 bases). This CDR3 spans 15 amino acids. With 5 bases removed from V and 4 bases from J, the gap between germline ends came to 16 bases. CDR1 and CDR2 (germline): SEHNR, FQNEAQ (reference sequence). DNA of the CDR3: TGTGCCAGCAGCAAAGCAGGGCATCAGGCAGATACGCAGTATTTT. Translating it yields CASSKAGHQADTQYF.

This clonotype showed up just a few times. The chain uses TRBV7-3 and TRBJ2-5; 9 positions match TRBD1. Germline CDR1 is SGHTA and CDR2 is FQGTGA. V trimming: 1 base; J trimming: 3 bases; junction bases outside the gene matches: 3. This CDR3 has 15 residues. The CDR3 DNA follows: TGTGCCAGCAGCTTAATGGGGACAGGGAAAGAGACCCAGTACTTC. Translating it yields CASSLMGTGKETQYF.

In this sample, this clonotype turned up many times. The rearrangement joins TRBV7-8 to TRBJ1-3, with D possibly TRBD1 on 6 matching bases. Trimming stripped 5 bases from V and 2 bases from J, with 19 bases between. Germline CDR1 reads SGHVS; CDR2 reads FQNEAQ. The CDR3 loop spans 17 amino acids. The CDR3 bases are TGTGCCAGCAGCGGGGGTACAGTTACAGGGACTGGAAACACCATATATTTT. This sequence encodes CASSGGTVTGTGNTIYF.

The J gene is TRBJ1-2, the V gene TRBV13; unclear D gene. V was pared by 5 bases and J by 7 bases, with 14 bases between. Per the germline V gene, CDR1 is PRHDT and CDR2 is FYEKMQ (reference sequence). The CDR3 loop spans 13 amino acids. The CDR3 coding sequence is TGTGCCAGCAGCGGCCGGGGTCGATCTGGCTACACCTTC. As protein: CASSGRGRSGYTF.

This clonotype was counted a few times. The chain couples TRBV6-1 to TRBJ1-6, with 10 bases fitting TRBD1. The germline V gene encodes CDR1 MNHNS and CDR2 SASEGT. Trimming removed 6 bases from V and 7 bases from J; junction bases left unmatched: 9. The CDR3 sequence is 16 residues long. The CDR3 coding sequence is TGTGCCAGCAGCCAAAACCCGGGACAGGGGAATTCACCCCTCCACTTT. Its protein is CASSQNPGQGNSPLHF.

Only a few counts were recorded for this clonotype. The chain carries TRBV5-1 and TRBJ2-5, with 9 bases that match TRBD1. In germline, CDR1 is SGHRS, CDR2 YFSETQ. J gave up 2 bases and V 2 bases, and 4 bases lay outside the gene matches. The CDR3 length is 15 residues. The CDR3 loop reads CASSLRTGEQETQYF. The CDR3 DNA follows: TGCGCCAGCAGCTTAAGGACAGGGGAACAAGAGACCCAGTACTTC.

The V call is TRBV7-2, the J call TRBJ1-1; D gene ambiguous. Trimming removed 1 base from V and 8 bases from J, with 17 bases in between. The CDR3 contains 15 residues. CDR1 and CDR2 (germline): SGHTA, FQGNSA. The CDR3 region has the DNA TGTGCCAGCAGCTTAGTCGGGCAGCCGGGAGGCGAAGCTTTCTTT. This sequence encodes CASSLVGQPGGEAFF.

The genes are TRBV5-1 and TRBJ2-3; D gene unclear. Trimming shortened V by 0 bases and J by 7 bases, and 12 bases separated the two germline ends. The germline gives CDR1 SGHRS, CDR2 YFSETQ. The CDR3 loop spans 14 amino acids. CDR3 nucleotide sequence: TGCGCCAGCAGCTTGGGGGCCAGTATATATACGCAGTATTTT. Protein sequence: CASSLGASIYTQYF. Based on the CDR3 plus reference TRBV5-1 and TRBJ2-3, the full variable domain is KAGVTQTPRYLIKTRGQQVTLSCSPISGHRSVSWYQQTPGQGLQFLFEYFSETQRNKGNFPGRFSGRQFSNSRSEMNVSTLELGDSALYLCASSLGASIYTQYFGPGTRLTVL.

The table lists this clonotype with a few counts. V gene TRBV27 combines with J gene TRBJ2-6; weak D call: TRBD1 (6 bases). This CDR3 has 16 residues. Germline V gene lookup returns CDR1 MNHEY and CDR2 SMNVEV (reference sequence). The V end was cut by 8 bases, the J end by 0 bases, with 14 bases between. The CDR3 sequence is CASGGRTLSGANVLTF. The DNA of the CDR3 is TGTGCCAGCGGGGGCAGGACCCTCTCTGGGGCCAACGTCCTGACTTTC.

This chain connects TRBV2 to TRBJ2-1; D is perhaps TRBD1 or TRBD2 (5 bases each). Germline assignment: CDR1 SNHLY and CDR2 FYNNEI. CDR3 length: 13 residues. V was trimmed by 6 bases and J by 10 bases, leaving 16 bases between them. The CDR3 loop is CASRYTGTQEQFF. The CDR3 coding sequence is TGTGCCAGCAGATACACCGGGACGCAGGAGCAGTTCTTC. Full variable domain (outside the CDR3, taken from reference TRBV2 and TRBJ2-1): EPEVTQTPSHQVTQMGQEVILRCVPISNHLYFYWYRQILGQKVEFLVSFYNNEISEKSEIFDDQFSVERPDGSNFTLKIRSTKLEDSAMYFCASRYTGTQEQFFGPGTRLTVL.

J is TRBJ2-1 and V is TRBV5-1; 9 nucleotides line up with TRBD2. Germline loops: CDR1 SGHRS, CDR2 YFSETQ. This CDR3 comprises 16 residues. V gave up 4 bases and J gave up 7 bases; unmatched junction bases: 12. The CDR3 region is CASSPMVAGGGNEQFF. The DNA of the CDR3 is TGCGCCAGCAGCCCCATGGTGGCGGGAGGGGGGAATGAGCAGTTCTTC.

This clonotype was observed a few times. The V gene is TRBV28, the J gene TRBJ2-7, with 7 bases aligning to TRBD1. Per germline, CDR1 MDHEN and CDR2 SYDVKM. This CDR3 contains 15 residues. J lost 0 bases, V lost 5 bases, and 7 bases had no gene match. The CDR3 loop reads CASSRTGQFSYEQYF. The CDR3 DNA sequence: TGTGCCAGCAGTCGGACAGGTCAATTCTCCTACGAGCAGTACTTC.

This clonotype was counted between two and nine times. This chain uses TRBV12-3 or TRBV12-4 with TRBJ1-2, with 11 bases lining up with TRBD1. The trim removed 6 bases at V and 5 bases at J, leaving 8 bases unmatched. The CDR3 spans 15 residues. The chain's CDR3 is CASSYGTGGGYGYTF. The CDR3 bases are TGTGCCAGCAGCTACGGGACAGGGGGAGGGTATGGCTACACCTTC.

This clonotype was observed many times. The gene calls are TRBV28 and TRBJ1-2; 8 bases fit TRBD1. V shed 6 bases, J shed 4 bases, and the junction held 7 bases outside the gene matches. This CDR3 comprises 14 residues. Germline values: CDR1 MDHEN, CDR2 SYDVKM. The CDR3 sequence is CASSRGQGLYGYTF. The CDR3 DNA reads TGTGCCAGCAGCCGCGGACAGGGCCTCTATGGCTACACCTTC.

This clonotype showed up just a few times. The genes are TRBV5-1 and TRBJ1-2; 7 bases align to TRBD1. Looked up from germline, CDR1 is SGHRS and CDR2 is YFSETQ. With 5 bases clipped from V and 7 bases from J, the junction kept 14 bases outside the gene matches. The CDR3 runs 15 residues. This CDR3 reads CASSYDRALPFGYTF. In DNA form, the CDR3 reads TGCGCCAGCAGTTACGACAGGGCCCTACCATTTGGCTACACCTTC.

The table lists this clonotype with a few counts. This chain joins TRBV5-6 and TRBJ2-1; possible D gene TRBD2, 6 bases. This CDR3 has 15 residues. V lost 4 bases, J lost 5 bases, and 16 bases lay in between. Germline values: CDR1 SGHDT, CDR2 YYEEEE. CDR3 residues: CASSAAGTRHNEQFF. As DNA, the CDR3 is TGTGCCAGCAGCGCAGCCGGGACTCGGCACAATGAGCAGTTCTTC.

This clonotype ranks as medium-sized (0.01 to 0.1%). The chain has TRBV18 and TRBJ1-3, with D possibly being TRBD1 (6 bases). Germline values: CDR1 KGHSH, CDR2 LQKENI. The CDR3 contains 15 residues. V lost 3 bases to trimming and J lost 0 bases, with 9 bases between them. The CDR3: CASSPTGLSGNTIYF. CDR3 nucleotide sequence: TGTGCCAGCTCACCGACAGGCCTCTCTGGAAACACCATATATTTT.